The source of this T cell receptor (beta chain) is a study of T cell changes during pregnancy in multiple sclerosis. The germline CDR1 and CDR2 sequences are MNHEY and SMNVEV (reference sequence). V was pared by 4 bases and J by 7 bases, with 13 bases of the junction left unmatched. The CDR3 loop spans 16 amino acids. Profiling relied on immunoSEQ multiplex PCR, and the TCRdb table lists in-frame clones only, not all of them. Of 25,000 to 35,000 clones in the sample, around 89% were seen once. The source is a female donor in good health, enrolled as a control in a pregnancy study. The specimen was CD4+ T cells from peripheral blood mononuclear cells, collected in the first trimester of pregnancy. The chain recombines TRBV27 with TRBJ2-1; 7 bases line up with TRBD2. CDR3 sequence (DNA): TGTGCCAGCAGTTGGGCGTCCCGCGGGAGTCGGAATGAGCAGTTCTTC. This gives the protein CASSWASRGSRNEQFF.